A selection of T cell receptor beta chains follows, all from one sample in a study of blood T cell repertoires in COVID-19. Method: immunoSEQ multiplex PCR; TCRdb's copy keeps in-frame clones and lacks some. The sample shows under 450,000 clones, about 90% of them seen only once. Sequences were obtained from PBMCs or T cells enriched from blood (not recorded which). The source of these receptors is a man aged 30 to 39 who had recovered from COVID-19. Both conserved end residues are part of each CDR3. A D gene is named only where the DNA matches it firmly. Clone size is given for some rows only: seen once, a few or many times, or a class if the clone is expanded.

J,D,size,V,CDR3
TRBJ2-7,-,-,TRBV27,CASSFAAGLPYEQYF
TRBJ2-1,-,-,TRBV9,CASSEALRGLHNEQFF
TRBJ1-2,-,once,TRBV30,CAWSSPSTHTF
TRBJ2-3,TRBD1,-,TRBV7-2,CASSPGTGRGTDTQYF
TRBJ1-2,-,-,TRBV9,CASSPSGGGVGYGYTF
TRBJ2-5,TRBD1,-,TRBV30,CASTGLETQYF
TRBJ1-6,TRBD1,-,TRBV5-1,CASSLYGQDPGSPLHF
TRBJ2-1,TRBD2,-,TRBV5-6,CASSFGLAGGWNEQFF
TRBJ2-5,-,-,TRBV19,CASSTTGNAETQYF
TRBJ2-1,TRBD2,-,TRBV5-4,CASSLAGGSSSYNEQFF
TRBJ2-3,TRBD1,-,TRBV5-5,CASSLKKSGGADTQYF
TRBJ2-3,-,-,TRBV13,CASSPLWPSTDTQYF
TRBJ1-5,TRBD1,-,TRBV27,CASSLSFQGGQPQHF
TRBJ1-6,TRBD1,-,TRBV30,CAWSVPGQGNSPLHF
TRBJ1-2,-,-,TRBV7-9,CASSPNLQGYTF
TRBJ2-7,-,-,TRBV5-6,CASSLNTQAPYEQYF
TRBJ1-6,-,-,TRBV19,CASLGGSYNSPLHF
TRBJ1-5,TRBD1,-,TRBV15,CATLNAGQGDQPQHF
TRBJ2-7,-,-,TRBV12-3/TRBV12-4,CASNGDNGEQYF
TRBJ2-7,-,-,TRBV6-2/TRBV6-3,CASSYPELRGYPYEQYF
TRBJ1-5,-,-,TRBV19,CASSMGPGYSNQPQHF
TRBJ2-5,TRBD1,-,TRBV3-1/TRBV3-2,CASSPNRGEQETQYF
TRBJ1-1,TRBD1,-,TRBV19,CASTRDRVRSTEAFF
TRBJ2-1,-,-,TRBV2,CALGDSSYNEQFF
TRBJ2-7,-,-,TRBV3-1/TRBV3-2,CASSQAVTGPLEQYF
TRBJ1-1,-,-,TRBV7-2,CASNLMGQNTEAFF
TRBJ1-5,-,-,TRBV6-1,CASSERGVNQPQHF
TRBJ2-7,TRBD1,-,TRBV7-9,CASSNRGLDEQYF
TRBJ1-2,-,-,TRBV7-9,CASSPPTLGWGYTF